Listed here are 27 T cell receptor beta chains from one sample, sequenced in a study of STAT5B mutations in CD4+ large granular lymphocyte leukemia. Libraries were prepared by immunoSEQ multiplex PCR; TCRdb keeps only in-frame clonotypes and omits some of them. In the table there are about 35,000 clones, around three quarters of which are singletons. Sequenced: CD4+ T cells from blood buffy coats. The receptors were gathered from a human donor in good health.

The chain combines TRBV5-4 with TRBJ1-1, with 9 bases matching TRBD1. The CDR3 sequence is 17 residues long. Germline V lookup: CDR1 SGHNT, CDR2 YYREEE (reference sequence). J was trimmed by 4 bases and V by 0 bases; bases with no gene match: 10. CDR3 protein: CASSLGTGGGRGTEAFF. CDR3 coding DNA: TGTGCCAGCAGCTTGGGCACAGGGGGCGGGAGGGGCACTGAAGCTTTCTTT.

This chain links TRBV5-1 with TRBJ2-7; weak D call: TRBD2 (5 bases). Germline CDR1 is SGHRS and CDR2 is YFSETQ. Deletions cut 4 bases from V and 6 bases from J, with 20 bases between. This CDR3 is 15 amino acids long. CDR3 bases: TGCGCCAGCAGCAAAAACGAGGGCCTCACGTCCGAGCAGTACTTC. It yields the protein CASSKNEGLTSEQYF.

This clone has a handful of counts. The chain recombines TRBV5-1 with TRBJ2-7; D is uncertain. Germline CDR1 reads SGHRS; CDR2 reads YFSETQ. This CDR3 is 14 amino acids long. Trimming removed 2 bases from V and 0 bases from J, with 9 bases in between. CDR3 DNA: TGCGCCAGCAGCTTCACACAGAGCTCCTACGAGCAGTACTTC. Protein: CASSFTQSSYEQYF.

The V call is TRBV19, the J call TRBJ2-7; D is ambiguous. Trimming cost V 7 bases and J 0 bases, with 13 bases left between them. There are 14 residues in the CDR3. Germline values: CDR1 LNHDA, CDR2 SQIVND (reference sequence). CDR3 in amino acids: CASKPAADSYEQYF. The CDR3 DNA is TGTGCCAGTAAACCAGCTGCCGACTCCTACGAGCAGTACTTC.

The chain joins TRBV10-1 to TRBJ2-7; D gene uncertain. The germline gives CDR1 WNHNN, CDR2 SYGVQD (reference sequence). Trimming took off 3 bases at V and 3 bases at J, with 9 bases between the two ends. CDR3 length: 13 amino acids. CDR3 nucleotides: TGCGCCAGCAGTGATTACCTGTTCTACGAGCAGTACTTC. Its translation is CASSDYLFYEQYF.

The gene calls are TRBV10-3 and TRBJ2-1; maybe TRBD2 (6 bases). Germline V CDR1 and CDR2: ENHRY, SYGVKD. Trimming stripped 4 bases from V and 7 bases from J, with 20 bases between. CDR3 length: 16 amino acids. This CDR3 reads CAISGPGGGSPNEQFF. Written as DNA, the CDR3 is TGTGCCATCAGTGGGCCCGGGGGAGGTAGCCCAAATGAGCAGTTCTTC.

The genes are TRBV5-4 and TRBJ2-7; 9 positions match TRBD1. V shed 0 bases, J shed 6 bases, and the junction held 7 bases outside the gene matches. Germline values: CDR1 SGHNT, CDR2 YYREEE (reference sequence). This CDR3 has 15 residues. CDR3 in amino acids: CASSLGWTGESEQYF. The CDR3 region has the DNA TGTGCCAGCAGCTTGGGTTGGACAGGGGAATCCGAGCAGTACTTC.

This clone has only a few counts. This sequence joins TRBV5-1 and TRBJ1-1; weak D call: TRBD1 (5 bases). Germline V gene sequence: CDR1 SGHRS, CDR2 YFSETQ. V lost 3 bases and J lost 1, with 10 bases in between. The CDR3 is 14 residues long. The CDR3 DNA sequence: TGCGCCAGCAGCTACGGTGGGGGGAACACTGAAGCTTTCTTT. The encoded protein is CASSYGGGNTEAFF.

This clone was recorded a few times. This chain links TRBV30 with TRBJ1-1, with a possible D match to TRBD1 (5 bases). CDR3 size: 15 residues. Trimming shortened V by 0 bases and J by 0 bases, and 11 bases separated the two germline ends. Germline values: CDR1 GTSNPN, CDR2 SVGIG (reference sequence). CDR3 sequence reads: CAWSVAGTVNTEAFF. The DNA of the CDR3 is TGTGCCTGGAGTGTAGCGGGGACTGTGAACACTGAAGCTTTCTTT.

The CDR3 here is CSVGAGSYGYTF. CDR3 bases: TGCAGCGTTGGGGCAGGGAGCTATGGCTACACCTTC. The rearrangement links TRBV29-1 to TRBJ1-2, with D possibly being TRBD1 (5 bases). CDR3 length equals 12 residues. From germline, CDR1 is SQVTM and CDR2 ANQGSEA. V lost 4 bases and J lost 4, with 10 bases in between.

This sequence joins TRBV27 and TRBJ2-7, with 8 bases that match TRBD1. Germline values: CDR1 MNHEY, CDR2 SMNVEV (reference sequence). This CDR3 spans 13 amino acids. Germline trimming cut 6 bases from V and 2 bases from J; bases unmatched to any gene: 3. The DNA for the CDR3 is TGTGCCAGCAGCAGGGGGCTGCCCTACGAGCAGTACTTC. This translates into CASSRGLPYEQYF.

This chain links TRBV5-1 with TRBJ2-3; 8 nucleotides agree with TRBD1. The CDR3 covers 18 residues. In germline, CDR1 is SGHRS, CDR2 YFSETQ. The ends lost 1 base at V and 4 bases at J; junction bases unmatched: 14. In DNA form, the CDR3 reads TGCGCCAGCAGCTTGCGTCCCCCTGGACAGGGTGGCCCAGATACGCAGTATTTT. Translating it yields CASSLRPPGQGGPDTQYF. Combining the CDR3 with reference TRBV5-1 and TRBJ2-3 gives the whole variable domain KAGVTQTPRYLIKTRGQQVTLSCSPISGHRSVSWYQQTPGQGLQFLFEYFSETQRNKGNFPGRFSGRQFSNSRSEMNVSTLELGDSALYLCASSLRPPGQGGPDTQYFGPGTRLTVL.

The CDR3 sequence: CASSFFRRASTDTQYF. CDR3 coding DNA: TGCGCCAGCAGCTTCTTTCGCAGGGCCAGCACAGATACGCAGTATTTT. The chain is built from TRBV5-1 and TRBJ2-3; maybe TRBD1 (5 bases). Trimming pared 2 bases from V and 0 bases from J, leaving 13 bases between. The germline V gene has CDR1 SGHRS and CDR2 YFSETQ. This CDR3 is 16 amino acids long. Based on the CDR3 plus reference TRBV5-1 and TRBJ2-3, the full variable domain is KAGVTQTPRYLIKTRGQQVTLSCSPISGHRSVSWYQQTPGQGLQFLFEYFSETQRNKGNFPGRFSGRQFSNSRSEMNVSTLELGDSALYLCASSFFRRASTDTQYFGPGTRLTVL.

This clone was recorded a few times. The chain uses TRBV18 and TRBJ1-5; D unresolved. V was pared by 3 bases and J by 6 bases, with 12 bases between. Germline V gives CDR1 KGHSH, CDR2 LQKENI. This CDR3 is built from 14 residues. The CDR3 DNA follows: TGTGCCAGCTCACCCCTCGGGCCCCCTCAGCCCCAGCATTTT. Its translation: CASSPLGPPQPQHF.

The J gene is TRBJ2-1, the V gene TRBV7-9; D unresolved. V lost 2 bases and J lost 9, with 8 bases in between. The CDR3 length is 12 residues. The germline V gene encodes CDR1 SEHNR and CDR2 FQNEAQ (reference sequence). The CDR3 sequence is CASSLSVGEQFF. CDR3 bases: TGTGCCAGCAGCTTAAGTGTTGGTGAGCAGTTCTTC.

The CDR3 protein is CASSWAEPRSYTF. CDR3 DNA sequence: TGTGCCAGCAGCTGGGCCGAGCCCCGGAGCTACACCTTC. V gene TRBV11-2 combines with J gene TRBJ1-2; unclear D gene. The length of the CDR3 is 13 residues. Germline V gene sequence: CDR1 SGHAT, CDR2 FQNNGV. Trimming shortened V by 4 bases and J by 9 bases, and 15 bases separated the two germline ends.

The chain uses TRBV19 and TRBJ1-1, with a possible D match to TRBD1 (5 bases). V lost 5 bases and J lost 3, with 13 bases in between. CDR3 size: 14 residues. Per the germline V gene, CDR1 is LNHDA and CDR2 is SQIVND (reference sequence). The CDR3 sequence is CASSPTVGDTEAFF. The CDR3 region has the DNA TGTGCCAGTAGTCCGACAGTCGGGGACACTGAAGCTTTCTTT.

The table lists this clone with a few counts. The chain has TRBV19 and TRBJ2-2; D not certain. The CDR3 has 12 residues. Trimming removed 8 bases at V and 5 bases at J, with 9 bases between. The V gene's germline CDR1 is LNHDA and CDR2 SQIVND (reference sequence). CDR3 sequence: CASHRATGELFF. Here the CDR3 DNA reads TGTGCCAGTCACCGGGCAACCGGGGAGCTGTTTTTT.

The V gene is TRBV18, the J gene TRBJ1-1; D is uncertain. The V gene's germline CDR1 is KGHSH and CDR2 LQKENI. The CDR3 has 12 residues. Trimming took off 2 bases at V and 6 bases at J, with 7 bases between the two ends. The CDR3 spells CASSPEGSEAFF. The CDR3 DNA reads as TGTGCCAGCTCACCAGAAGGGTCTGAAGCTTTCTTT.

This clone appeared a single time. The CDR3 sequence: CASSLAGATEAFF. CDR3 DNA: TGTGCCAGCAGCTTAGCCGGGGCTACTGAAGCTTTCTTT. The gene calls are TRBV7-8 and TRBJ1-1, with D possibly being TRBD1 (5 bases). The V gene lost 0 bases and the J gene lost 5 bases, with 7 bases spanning the gap. This CDR3 spans 13 amino acids. Germline values: CDR1 SGHVS, CDR2 FQNEAQ.

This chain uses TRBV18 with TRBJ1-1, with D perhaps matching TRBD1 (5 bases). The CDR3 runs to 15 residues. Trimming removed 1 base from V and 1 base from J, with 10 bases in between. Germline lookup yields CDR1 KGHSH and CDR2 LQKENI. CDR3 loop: CASSPRRGENTEAFF. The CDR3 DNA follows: TGTGCCAGCTCACCACGGCGGGGGGAGAACACTGAAGCTTTCTTT.

For the CDR3, the DNA is TGTGCCAGCACCCTAGAGGGACCTCGAGGGAACACTGAAGCTTTCTTT. It codes for CASTLEGPRGNTEAFF. The J gene is TRBJ1-1, the V gene TRBV5-4, with D possibly TRBD1 on 5 matching bases. Trimming stripped 6 bases from V and 1 base from J, with 19 bases between. Germline CDR1 and CDR2: SGHNT and YYREEE (reference sequence). The CDR3 contains 16 residues.

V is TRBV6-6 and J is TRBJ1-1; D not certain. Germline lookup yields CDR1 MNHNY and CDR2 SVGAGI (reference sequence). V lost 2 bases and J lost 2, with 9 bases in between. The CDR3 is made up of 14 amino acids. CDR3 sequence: CASSYKARNTEAFF. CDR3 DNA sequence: TGTGCCAGCAGTTACAAAGCCCGAAACACTGAAGCTTTCTTT.

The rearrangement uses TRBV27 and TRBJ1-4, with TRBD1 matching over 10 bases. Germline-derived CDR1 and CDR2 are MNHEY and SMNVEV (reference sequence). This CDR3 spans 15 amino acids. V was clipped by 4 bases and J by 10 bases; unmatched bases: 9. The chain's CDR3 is CASSSLGQGTGKLFF. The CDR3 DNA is TGTGCCAGCAGTTCCCTGGGACAGGGGACTGGAAAACTGTTTTTT.

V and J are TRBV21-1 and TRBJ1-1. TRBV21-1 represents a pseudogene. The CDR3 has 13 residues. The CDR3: CASTFDGNTEAFF. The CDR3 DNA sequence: TGTGCCAGCACCTTTGACGGGAACACTGAAGCTTTCTTT.

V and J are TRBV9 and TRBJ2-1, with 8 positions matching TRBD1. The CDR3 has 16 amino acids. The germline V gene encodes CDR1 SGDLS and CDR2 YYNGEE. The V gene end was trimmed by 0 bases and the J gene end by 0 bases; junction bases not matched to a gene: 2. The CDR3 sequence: CASSVATGGSYNEQFF. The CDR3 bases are TGTGCCAGCAGCGTAGCCACAGGGGGCTCCTACAATGAGCAGTTCTTC.

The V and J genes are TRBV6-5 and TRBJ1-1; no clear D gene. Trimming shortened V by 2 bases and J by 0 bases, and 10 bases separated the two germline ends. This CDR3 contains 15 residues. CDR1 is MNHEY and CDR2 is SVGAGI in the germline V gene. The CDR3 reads CASSYSEELNTEAFF. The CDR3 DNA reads TGTGCCAGCAGTTACAGTGAGGAGCTGAACACTGAAGCTTTCTTT.